A single T cell receptor (beta chain) is shown here with its context. This record comes from a study of T cell changes during pregnancy in multiple sclerosis. The V gene lost 1 base and the J gene lost 3 bases, with 21 bases spanning the gap. Per germline, CDR1 MGHRA and CDR2 YSYEKL. This CDR3 region has 18 residues. Generated by immunoSEQ multiplex PCR, the TCRdb table keeps only in-frame clones and is missing some. The table lists tens of thousands of clones, approximately 91% of them singletons, with 4% to 5% in the top ten. This clonotype originated in a female donor in good health, enrolled as a control in a pregnancy study. The sequenced sample was peripheral blood, obtained in the second trimester of pregnancy. The chain is built from TRBV4-1 and TRBJ1-1, with D possibly matching TRBD1 (6 bases). The CDR3 DNA reads TGCGCCAGCAGCCAAGGGGGGGGCTTCCAGGGTGGGGACACTGAAGCTTTCTTT. Its protein product is CASSQGGGFQGGDTEAFF.